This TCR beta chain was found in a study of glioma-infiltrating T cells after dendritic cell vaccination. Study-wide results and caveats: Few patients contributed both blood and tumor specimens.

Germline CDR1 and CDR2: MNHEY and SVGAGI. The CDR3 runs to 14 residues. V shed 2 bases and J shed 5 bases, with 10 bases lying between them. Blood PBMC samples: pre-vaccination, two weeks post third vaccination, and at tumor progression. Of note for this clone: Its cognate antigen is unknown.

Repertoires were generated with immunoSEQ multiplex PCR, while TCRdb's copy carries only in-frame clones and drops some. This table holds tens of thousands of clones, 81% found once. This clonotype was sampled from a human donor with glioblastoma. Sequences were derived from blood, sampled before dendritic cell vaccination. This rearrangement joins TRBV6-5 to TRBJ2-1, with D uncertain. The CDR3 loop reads CASSYAQADNEQFF. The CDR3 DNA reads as TGTGCCAGCAGTTACGCGCAGGCCGACAATGAGCAGTTCTTC.